The source of this T cell receptor beta chain is a study of cytomegalovirus exposure and HLA in healthy donors. Whole-study results and caveats: HLA alleles showed associations with about 17,000 TCR beta sequences in a later analysis, at a 0.05 false discovery rate.

PCR involved 60 Vbeta and 13 Jbeta primers. Using immunoSEQ multiplex PCR, the repertoire was profiled, and TCRdb retains in-frame clones only, with some absent. The table lists under 120,000 clones, 60% to 85% of them singletons. Worth noting for this clone: Its antigen is currently unknown.

Trimming removed 0 bases from V and 6 bases from J; junction bases left unmatched: 3. The CDR3 loop spans 15 amino acids. Germline values: CDR1 SGHRS, CDR2 YFSETQ. The chain is built from TRBV5-1 and TRBJ2-1; 10 bases fit TRBD2. The receptor was isolated from a female donor in good health and CMV-seropositive. The specimen sequenced was PBMCs. This chain's CDR3 is CASSLAPSGGNEQFF. The CDR3 DNA reads as TGCGCCAGCAGCTTGGCCCCTAGCGGGGGCAATGAGCAGTTCTTC.